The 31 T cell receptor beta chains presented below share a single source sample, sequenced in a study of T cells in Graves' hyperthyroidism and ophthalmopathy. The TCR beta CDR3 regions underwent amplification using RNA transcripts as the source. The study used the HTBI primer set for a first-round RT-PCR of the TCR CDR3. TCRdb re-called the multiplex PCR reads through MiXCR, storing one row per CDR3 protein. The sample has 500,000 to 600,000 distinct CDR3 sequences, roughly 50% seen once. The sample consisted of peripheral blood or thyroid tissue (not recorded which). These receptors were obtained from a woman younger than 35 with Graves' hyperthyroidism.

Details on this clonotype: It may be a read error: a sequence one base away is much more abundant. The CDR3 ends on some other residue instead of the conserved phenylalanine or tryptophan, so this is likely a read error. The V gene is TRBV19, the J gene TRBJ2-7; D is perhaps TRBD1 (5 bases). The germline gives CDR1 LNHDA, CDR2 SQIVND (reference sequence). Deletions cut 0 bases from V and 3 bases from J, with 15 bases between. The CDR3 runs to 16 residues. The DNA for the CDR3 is TGTGCCAGTAGTATAGAACCCTGGACACCAAACTACGAGCAGTACCTC. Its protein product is CASSIEPWTPNYEQYL.

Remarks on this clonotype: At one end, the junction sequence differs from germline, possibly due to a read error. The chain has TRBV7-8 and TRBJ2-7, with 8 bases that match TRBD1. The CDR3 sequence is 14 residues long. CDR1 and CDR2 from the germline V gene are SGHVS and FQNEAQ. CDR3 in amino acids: CASTLVTGVYGQYF. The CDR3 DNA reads TGTGCCAGCACCTTAGTGACAGGGGTCTACGGGCAGTACTTC. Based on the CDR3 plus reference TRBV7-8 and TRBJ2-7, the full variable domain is GAGVSQSPRYKVAKRGQDVALRCDPISGHVSLFWYQQALGQGPEFLTYFQNEAQLDKSGLPSDRFFAERPEGSVSTLKIQRTQQEDSAVYLCASTLVTGVYGQYFGPGTRLTVT.

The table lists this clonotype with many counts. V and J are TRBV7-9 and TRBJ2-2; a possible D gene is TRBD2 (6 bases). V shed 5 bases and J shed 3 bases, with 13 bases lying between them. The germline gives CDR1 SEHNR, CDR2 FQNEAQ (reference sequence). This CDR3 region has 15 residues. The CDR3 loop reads CASSAMEGYTGELFF. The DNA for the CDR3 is TGTGCCAGCAGCGCCATGGAGGGGTACACCGGGGAGCTGTTTTTT.

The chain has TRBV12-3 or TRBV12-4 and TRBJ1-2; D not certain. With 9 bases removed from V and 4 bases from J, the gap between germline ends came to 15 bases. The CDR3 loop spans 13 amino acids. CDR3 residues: CASTGDGFYGYTF. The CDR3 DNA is TGTGCCAGTACGGGAGACGGATTCTATGGCTACACCTTC.

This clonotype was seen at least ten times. The CDR3 DNA follows: TGCGCCAGCACCCCCAGAGGCAATGAAGAGACCCAGTACTTC. It specifies CASTPRGNEETQYF. The chain is built from TRBV5-1 and TRBJ2-5; no clear D gene. V lost 6 bases and J lost 3, with 15 bases in between. Germline V gives CDR1 SGHRS, CDR2 YFSETQ. The CDR3 has 14 residues.

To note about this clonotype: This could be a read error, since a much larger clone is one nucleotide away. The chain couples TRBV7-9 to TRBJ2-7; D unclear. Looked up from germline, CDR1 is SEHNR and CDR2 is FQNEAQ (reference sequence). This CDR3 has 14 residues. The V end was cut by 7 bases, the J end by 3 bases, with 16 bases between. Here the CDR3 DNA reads TGTGCCAGCACCCCTAAAGTCGACAACTACGAGCAGTACTTC. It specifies CASTPKVDNYEQYF.

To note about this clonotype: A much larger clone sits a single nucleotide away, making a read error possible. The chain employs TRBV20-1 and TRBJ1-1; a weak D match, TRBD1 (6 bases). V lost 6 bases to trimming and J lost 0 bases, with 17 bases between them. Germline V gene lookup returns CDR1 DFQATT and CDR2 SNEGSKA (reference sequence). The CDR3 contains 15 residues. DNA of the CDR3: TGCAGTGCAGACCCGAGGGGGACTATGAACACTGAAGCTTTCTTT. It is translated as CSADPRGTMNTEAFF.

CDR3 amino acids: CATRDRGDYEQYF. CDR3 nucleotides: TGTGCCACTCGGGACAGGGGTGATTACGAGCAGTACTTC. The chain employs TRBV25-1 and TRBJ2-7, with 10 bases matching TRBD1. Per germline, CDR1 MGHDK and CDR2 SYGVNS. Unmatched junction bases numbered 7, after V lost 10 bases and J lost 4 bases. This CDR3 has 13 amino acids.

CDR3 nucleotides: TGTGCCAGCAGATGGTGGCTTGTAACAGATACGCAGTATTTT. The encoded protein is CASRWWLVTDTQYF. The chain carries TRBV6-4 and TRBJ2-3; D not resolved. CDR1 and CDR2 from the germline V gene are MRHNA and SNTAGT. Deletions cut 6 bases from V and 3 bases from J, with 13 bases between. The CDR3 length is 14 residues.

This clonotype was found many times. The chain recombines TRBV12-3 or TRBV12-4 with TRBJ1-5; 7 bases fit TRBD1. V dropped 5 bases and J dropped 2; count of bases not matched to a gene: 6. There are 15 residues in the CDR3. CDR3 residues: CASSTTDRRNQPQHF. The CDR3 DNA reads TGTGCCAGCAGTACAACGGACAGGCGCAATCAGCCCCAGCATTTT.

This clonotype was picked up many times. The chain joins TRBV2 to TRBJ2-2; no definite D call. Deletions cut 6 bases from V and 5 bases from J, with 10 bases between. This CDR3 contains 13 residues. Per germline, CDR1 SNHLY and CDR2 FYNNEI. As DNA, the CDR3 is TGTGCCAGCAGCATCACACGAACCGGGGAGCTGTTTTTT. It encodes CASSITRTGELFF.

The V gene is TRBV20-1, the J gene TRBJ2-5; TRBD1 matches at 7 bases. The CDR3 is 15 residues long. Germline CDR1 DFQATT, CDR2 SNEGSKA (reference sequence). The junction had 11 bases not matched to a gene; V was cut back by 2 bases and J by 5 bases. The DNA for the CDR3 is TGCAGTGCTAGAACCCCCGGACAGGTCGGGGAGACCCAGTACTTC. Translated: CSARTPGQVGETQYF.

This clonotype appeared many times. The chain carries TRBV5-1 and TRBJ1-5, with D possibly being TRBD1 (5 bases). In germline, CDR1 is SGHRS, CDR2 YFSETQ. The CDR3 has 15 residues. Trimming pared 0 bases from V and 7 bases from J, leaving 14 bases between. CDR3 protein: CASSLGTGQGQPQHF. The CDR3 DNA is TGCGCCAGCAGCTTGGGCACAGGTCAAGGGCAGCCCCAGCATTTT.

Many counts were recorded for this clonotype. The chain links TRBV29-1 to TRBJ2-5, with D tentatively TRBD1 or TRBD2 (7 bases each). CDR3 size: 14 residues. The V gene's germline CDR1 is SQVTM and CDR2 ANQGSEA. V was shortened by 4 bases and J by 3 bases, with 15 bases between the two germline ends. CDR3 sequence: CSVARDSGKETQYF. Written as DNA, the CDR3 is TGCAGCGTTGCCCGGGACAGCGGGAAAGAGACCCAGTACTTC. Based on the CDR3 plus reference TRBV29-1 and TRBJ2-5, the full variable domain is SAVISQKPSRDICQRGTSLTIQCQVDSQVTMMFWYRQQPGQSLTLIATANQGSEATYESGFVIDKFPISRPNLTFSTLTVSNMSPEDSSIYLCSVARDSGKETQYFGPGTRLLVL.

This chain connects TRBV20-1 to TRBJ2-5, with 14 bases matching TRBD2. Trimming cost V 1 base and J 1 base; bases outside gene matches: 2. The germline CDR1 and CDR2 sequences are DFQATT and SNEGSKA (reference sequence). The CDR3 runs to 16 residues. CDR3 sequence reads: CSARGGTSGSQETQYF. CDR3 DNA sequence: TGCAGTGCTAGAGGCGGGACTAGCGGGAGCCAAGAGACCCAGTACTTC.

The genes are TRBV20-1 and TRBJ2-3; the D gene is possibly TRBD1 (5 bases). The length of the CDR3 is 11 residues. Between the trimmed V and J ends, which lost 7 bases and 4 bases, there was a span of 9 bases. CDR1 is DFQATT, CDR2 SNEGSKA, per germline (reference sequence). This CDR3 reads CSEGAPDTQYF. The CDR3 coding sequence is TGCAGTGAAGGGGCCCCAGATACGCAGTATTTT.

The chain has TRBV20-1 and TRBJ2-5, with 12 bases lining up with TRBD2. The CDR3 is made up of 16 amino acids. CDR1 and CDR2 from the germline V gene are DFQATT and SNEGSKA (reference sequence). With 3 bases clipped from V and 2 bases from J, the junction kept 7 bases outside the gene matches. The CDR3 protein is CSASDASGRGQETQYF. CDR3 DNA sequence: TGCAGTGCTAGCGACGCTAGCGGGAGGGGGCAAGAGACCCAGTACTTC.

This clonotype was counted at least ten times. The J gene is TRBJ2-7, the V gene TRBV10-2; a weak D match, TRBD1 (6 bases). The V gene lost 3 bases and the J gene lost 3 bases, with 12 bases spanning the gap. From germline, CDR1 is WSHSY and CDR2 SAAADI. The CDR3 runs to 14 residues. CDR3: CASSDQGIYYEQYF. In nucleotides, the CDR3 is TGCGCCAGCAGTGACCAGGGGATATACTACGAGCAGTACTTC.

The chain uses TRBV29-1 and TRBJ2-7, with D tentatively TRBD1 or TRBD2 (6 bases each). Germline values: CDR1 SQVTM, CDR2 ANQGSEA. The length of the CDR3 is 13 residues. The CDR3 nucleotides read TGCACCGCACAGGGAGGAGGCTCCTACGAGCAGTACTTC. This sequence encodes CTAQGGGSYEQYF.

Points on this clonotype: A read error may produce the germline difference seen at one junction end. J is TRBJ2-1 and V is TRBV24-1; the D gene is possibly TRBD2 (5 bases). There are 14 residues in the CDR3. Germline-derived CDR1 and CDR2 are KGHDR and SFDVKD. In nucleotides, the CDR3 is TGCGCCAGCAGCTTGTCGGGATTCTACAATGAGCAGTTCTTC. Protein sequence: CASSLSGFYNEQFF.

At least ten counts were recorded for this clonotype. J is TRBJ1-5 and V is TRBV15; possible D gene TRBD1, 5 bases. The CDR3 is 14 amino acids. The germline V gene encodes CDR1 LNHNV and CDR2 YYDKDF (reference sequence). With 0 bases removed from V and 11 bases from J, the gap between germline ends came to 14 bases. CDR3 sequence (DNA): TGTGCCACCAGCAGAGAGGCGGGGCATTGGTCCCAGCATTTT. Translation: CATSREAGHWSQHF.

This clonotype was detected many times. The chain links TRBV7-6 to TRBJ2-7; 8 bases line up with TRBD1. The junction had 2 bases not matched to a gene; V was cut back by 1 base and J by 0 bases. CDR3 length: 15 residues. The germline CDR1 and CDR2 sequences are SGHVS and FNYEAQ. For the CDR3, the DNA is TGTGCCAGCAGCTTAGAGACAGGGGACTCCTACGAGCAGTACTTC. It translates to CASSLETGDSYEQYF.

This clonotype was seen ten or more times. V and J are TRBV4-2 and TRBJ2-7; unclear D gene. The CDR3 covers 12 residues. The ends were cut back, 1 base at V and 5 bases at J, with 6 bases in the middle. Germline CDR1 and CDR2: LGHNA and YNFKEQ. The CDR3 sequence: CASSQGENEQYF. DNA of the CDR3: TGTGCCAGCAGCCAAGGGGAAAACGAGCAGTACTTC.

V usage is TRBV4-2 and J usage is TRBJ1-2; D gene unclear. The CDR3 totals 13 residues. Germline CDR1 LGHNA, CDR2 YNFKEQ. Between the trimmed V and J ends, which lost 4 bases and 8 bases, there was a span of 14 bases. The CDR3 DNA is TGTGCCAGCAGCCCGGCGCAGATTCGCGGCTACACCTTC. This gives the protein CASSPAQIRGYTF.

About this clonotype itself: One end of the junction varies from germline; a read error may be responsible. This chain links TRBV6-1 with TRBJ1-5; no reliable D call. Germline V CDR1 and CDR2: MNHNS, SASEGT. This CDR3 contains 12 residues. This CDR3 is CVSSEGSQPQHF. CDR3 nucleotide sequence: TGTGTCAGCAGTGAAGGGTCTCAGCCCCAGCATTTT.

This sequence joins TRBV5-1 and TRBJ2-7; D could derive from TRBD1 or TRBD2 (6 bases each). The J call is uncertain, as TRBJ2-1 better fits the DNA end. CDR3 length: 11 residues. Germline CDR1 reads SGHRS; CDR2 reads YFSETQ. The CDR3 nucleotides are TGCGCCAGCACGGGGGCAAGTGAGCAGTTCTTC. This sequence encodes CASTGASEQFF.

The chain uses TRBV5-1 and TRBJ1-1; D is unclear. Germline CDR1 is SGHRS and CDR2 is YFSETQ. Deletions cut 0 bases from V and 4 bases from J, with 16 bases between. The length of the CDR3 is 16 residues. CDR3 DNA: TGCGCCAGCAGCTTGGTCCCAGCGGGTGGGTTCACTGAAGCTTTCTTT. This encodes CASSLVPAGGFTEAFF.

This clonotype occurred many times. This chain's CDR3 is CASNLAGRNTEAFF. The DNA for the CDR3 is TGTGCCAGCAACCTTGCGGGCAGAAACACTGAAGCTTTCTTT. This chain links TRBV28 with TRBJ1-1, with D unclear. Trimming removed 7 bases from V and 2 bases from J, with 14 bases in between. Germline lookup yields CDR1 MDHEN and CDR2 SYDVKM. This CDR3 is built from 14 residues.

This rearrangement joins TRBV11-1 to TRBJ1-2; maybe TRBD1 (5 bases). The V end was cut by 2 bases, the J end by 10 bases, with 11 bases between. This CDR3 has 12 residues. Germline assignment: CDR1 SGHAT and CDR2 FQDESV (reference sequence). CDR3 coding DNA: TGTGCCAGCAGCTTACGGATAGGGGACTACACCTTC. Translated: CASSLRIGDYTF. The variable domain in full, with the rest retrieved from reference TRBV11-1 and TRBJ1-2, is EAEVAQSPRYKITEKSQAVAFWCDPISGHATLYWYRQILGQGPELLVQFQDESVVDDSQLPKDRFSAERLKGVDSTLKIQPAELGDSAMYLCASSLRIGDYTFGSGTRLTVV.

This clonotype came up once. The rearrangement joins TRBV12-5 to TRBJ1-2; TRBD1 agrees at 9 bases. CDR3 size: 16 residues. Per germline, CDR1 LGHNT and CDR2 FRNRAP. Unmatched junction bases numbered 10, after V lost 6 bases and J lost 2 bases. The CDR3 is CASGLNRGQGNYGYTF. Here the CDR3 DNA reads TGTGCTAGTGGCCTGAATCGGGGACAGGGCAACTATGGCTACACCTTC.

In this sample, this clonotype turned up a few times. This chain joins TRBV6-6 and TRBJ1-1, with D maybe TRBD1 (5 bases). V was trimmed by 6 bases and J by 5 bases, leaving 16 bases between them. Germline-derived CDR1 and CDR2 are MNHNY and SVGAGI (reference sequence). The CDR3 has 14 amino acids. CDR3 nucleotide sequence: TGTGCCAGCAGCCGTGCGGGGGTAGGGACTGAAGCTTTCTTT. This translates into CASSRAGVGTEAFF.